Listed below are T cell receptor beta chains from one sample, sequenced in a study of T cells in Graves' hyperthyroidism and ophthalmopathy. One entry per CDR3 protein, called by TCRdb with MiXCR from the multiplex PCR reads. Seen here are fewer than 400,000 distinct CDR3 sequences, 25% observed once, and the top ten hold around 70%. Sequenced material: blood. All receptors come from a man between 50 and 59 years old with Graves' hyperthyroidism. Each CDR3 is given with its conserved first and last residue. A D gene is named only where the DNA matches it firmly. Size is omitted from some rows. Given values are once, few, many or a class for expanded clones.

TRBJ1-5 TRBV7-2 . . TGTGCCAGCAGCTTCTGGTCGGTTGGCAATCAGCCCCAGCATTTT CASSFWSVGNQPQHF
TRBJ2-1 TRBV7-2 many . TGTGCCAGCAGCTTATCCCCCGTGGAGCAGTTCTTC CASSLSPVEQFF
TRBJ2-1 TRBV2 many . TGTGCCAGCAGTGAAGCGCTCTTGGCTCTCGAGCAGTTCTTC CASSEALLALEQFF
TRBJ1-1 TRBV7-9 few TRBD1 TGTGCCAGCAGCGGGGACAGGGCGAGGGTCACTGAAGCTTTCTTT CASSGDRARVTEAFF
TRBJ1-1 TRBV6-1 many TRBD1 TGTGCCAGCAGTGAAGCAGGTCTGGACAGGGTACGAGCTTTCTTT CASSEAGLDRVRAFF
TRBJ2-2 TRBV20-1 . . TGCAGTGCTAGAGGTATAGCGGCCGGGGAGCTGTTTTTT CSARGIAAGELFF
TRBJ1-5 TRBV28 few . TGTGCCAGCAGTTCCCCCCCCCGCGCAGGGTTAAATCAGCCCCAGCATTTT CASSSPPRAGLNQPQHF
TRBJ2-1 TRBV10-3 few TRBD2 TGTGCCATCAGTGAGGCGGCTAGCGGGAGTAATGAGCAGTTCTTC CAISEAASGSNEQFF
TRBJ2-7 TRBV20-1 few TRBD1 TGCAGTGCTAGCAGACAGGGGGCGAACTACGAGCAGTACTTC CSASRQGANYEQYF
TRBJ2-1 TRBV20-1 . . TGCAGTGCTAGCAGGGTCGCAGACTACAATGAGCAGTTCTTC CSASRVADYNEQFF
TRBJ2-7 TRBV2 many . TGTGCCAGCAGCCTTCAAGGAGTCGGGGCGTACGAGCAGTACTTC CASSLQGVGAYEQYF
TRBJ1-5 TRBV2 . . TGTGTCAGCAGTGTCTCGGGAGGGAGCAATCAGCCCCAGCATTTT CVSSVSGGSNQPQHF
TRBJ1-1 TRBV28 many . TGTGCCAGCAGTACTCCCGGGACACTCACTGAAGCTTTCTTT CASSTPGTLTEAFF
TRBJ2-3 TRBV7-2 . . TGTGCCAGCAGCCCTCTAGCATCGACTAGCACAGATACGCAGTATTTT CASSPLASTSTDTQYF
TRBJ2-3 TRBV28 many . TGTGCCACTGCGGGTGGGGGACTCACAGATACGCAGTATTTT CATAGGGLTDTQYF
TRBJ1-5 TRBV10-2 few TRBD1 TGCGCCAGCAGTGATAGACAGGGGGACAATCAGCCCCAGCATTTT CASSDRQGDNQPQHF
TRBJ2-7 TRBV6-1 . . TGTGCCAGCAGTCCAGAGGGATCCTACGAGCAGTACTTC CASSPEGSYEQYF
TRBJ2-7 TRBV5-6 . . TGTGCCAGCACCCACTGGGAGGAAACCTACGAGCAGTACTTC CASTHWEETYEQYF
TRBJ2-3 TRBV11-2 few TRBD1 TGTGCCAGCAGCTTAGTATTACAGGGGATAGGAGATACGCAGTATTTT CASSLVLQGIGDTQYF
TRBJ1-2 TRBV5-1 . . TGCGCCAGCAGCTTGATGGGGATCGATGGCTACACCTTC CASSLMGIDGYTF
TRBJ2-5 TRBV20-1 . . TGCAGTGCTAAGGGTGGGTCAAAAGAGACCCAGTACTTC CSAKGGSKETQYF
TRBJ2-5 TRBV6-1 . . TGTGCCAGCAGTGAGATGGCCGGAGAGACCCAGTACTTC CASSEMAGETQYF
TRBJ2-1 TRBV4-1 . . TGCGCCAGCAGCCAAGAAGGGGGGAGAACAGGGTATGAGCAGTTCTTC CASSQEGGRTGYEQFF
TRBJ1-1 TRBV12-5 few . TGTGCTAGTGGATGGGGGCTCACTGAAGCTTTCTTT CASGWGLTEAFF
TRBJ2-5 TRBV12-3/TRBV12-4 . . TGTGCCAGCAGTCGTGTGGGCGCCCAAGAGACCCAGTACTTC CASSRVGAQETQYF
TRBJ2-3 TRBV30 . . TGTGCCTGGATGTACGGGGAATCCCTCTTATCCAAGCAGTATTTT CAWMYGESLLSKQYF
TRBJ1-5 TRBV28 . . TGTGCCAGTTATAGCAATCAGCCCCAGCATTTT CASYSNQPQHF
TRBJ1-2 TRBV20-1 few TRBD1 TGCAGTGCTAACAGGGGAGACCACTATGGCTACACCTTC CSANRGDHYGYTF
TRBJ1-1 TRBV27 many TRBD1 TGTGCCAGCAGCCGGGACAGGACTATGAACACTGAAGCTTTCTTT CASSRDRTMNTEAFF
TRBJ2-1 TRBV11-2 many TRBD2 TGTGCCAGCAGTCAACTAGCGGGAGATAGCAATGAGCAGTTCTTC CASSQLAGDSNEQFF
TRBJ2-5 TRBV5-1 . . TGCGCCAGTGCCGTGAGGGGGGAAGAGACCCAGTACTTC CASAVRGEETQYF
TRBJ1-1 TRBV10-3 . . TGTGCCATCAGTGAGTACCCGGAGACTGAAGCTTTCTTT CAISEYPETEAFF
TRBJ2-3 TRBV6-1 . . TGTGCCAGCAGCCGGGACGGTAGCACAGATACGCAGTATTTT CASSRDGSTDTQYF
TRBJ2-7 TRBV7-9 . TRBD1 TGTGCCAGCAGCGATCAACAGGGGGTCGGCTACGAGCAGTACTTC CASSDQQGVGYEQYF
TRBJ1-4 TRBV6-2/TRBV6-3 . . TGTGCCAGCAGTTACAGAAATGAAAAACTGTTTTTT CASSYRNEKLFF
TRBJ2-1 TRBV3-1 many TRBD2 TGTGCCAGCAGCCAAGGACTAGCGGGACTCAATGAGCAGTTCTTC CASSQGLAGLNEQFF
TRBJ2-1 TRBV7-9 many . TGTGCCAGCAGCTCAACAGGGGGGGACAATGAGCAGTTCTTC CASSSTGGDNEQFF
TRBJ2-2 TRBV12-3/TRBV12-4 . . TGTGCCAGCAGTTTGGTCGAGGGCACCGGGGAGCTGTTTTTT CASSLVEGTGELFF
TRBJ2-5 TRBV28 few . TGTGCCAGCAGTTCGGACGGAAGGGAGTACTTC CASSSDGREYF
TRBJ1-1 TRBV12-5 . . TGTGCTAGTGGGTCTAGCCTCCGGGGATACACTGAAGCTTTCTTT CASGSSLRGYTEAFF
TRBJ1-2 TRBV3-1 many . TGTGCCAGCAGCCAAGGAGGGACCGGCTACACCTTC CASSQGGTGYTF
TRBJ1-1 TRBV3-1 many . TGTGCCAGCAGCTGGGACTTGAACACTGAAGCTTTCTTT CASSWDLNTEAFF
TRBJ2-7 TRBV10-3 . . TGTGCCATCAGGCCTAGACAGGAAACGTACGAGCAGTACTTC CAIRPRQETYEQYF
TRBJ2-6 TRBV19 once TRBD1 TGTGCCAGTAGTACAGGGGACAGGTCGCGCTCTGGGGCCAACGTCCTGACTTTC CASSTGDRSRSGANVLTF
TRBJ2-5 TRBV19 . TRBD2 TGTGCCAGTAGTATATTGGAGACTAGCGGAAAGTACTTC CASSILETSGKYF
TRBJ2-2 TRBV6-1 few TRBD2 TGTGCCAGCAGTTCCACTAGCGGGAGTTCTTCCGGGGAGCTGTTTTTT CASSSTSGSSSGELFF
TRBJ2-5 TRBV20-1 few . TGCAGTGCTAGAGATTTAAGGGAACCACAAGAGACCCAGTACTTC CSARDLREPQETQYF
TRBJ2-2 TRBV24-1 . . TGTGCCACCAGTGATTTCCGCGCAAGTGGGGAGCTGTTTTTT CATSDFRASGELFF
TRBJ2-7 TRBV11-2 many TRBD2 TGTGCCAGCCTAAGGACTAGCGGTCAGTTTGAGCAGTACTTC CASLRTSGQFEQYF
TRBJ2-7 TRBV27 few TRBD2 TGTGCCAGCAGTTCCAGACTAGCGGGGTCCTACGAGCAGTACTTC CASSSRLAGSYEQYF
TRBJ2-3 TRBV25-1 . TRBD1 TGTGCCAGCAGTGCCCCGACAGGGACAGATACGCAGTATTTT CASSAPTGTDTQYF
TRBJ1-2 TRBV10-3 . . TGTGCCATCAGCGAACTATTCGCCTCAATCGATGGCTACACCTTC CAISELFASIDGYTF
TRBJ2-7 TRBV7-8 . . TGTGCCAGCAGCTTAGCGGGAGGTACCAACGAGCAGTACTTC CASSLAGGTNEQYF
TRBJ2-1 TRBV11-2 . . TGTGCCAGCAGCTTCCCGACTTCCCCAACGCAGTTCTTC CASSFPTSPTQFF